The source of this T cell receptor (beta chain) is a study of T cells after yellow fever vaccination. Study outcomes and limitations: Among primary-vaccination clones, most reappeared after the booster, at 95% to 96% for CD4 and approximately 88% for CD8. FACS-sorted repertoires could contain abundant clonotypes contaminating from the bulk population.

UMIs were added to TCR cDNA along with a universal primer site when it was made by 5'RACE template switching. From the 5' RACE reads, TCRdb called clonotypes with MiXCR, one entry per CDR3 protein. Of hundreds of thousands of distinct CDR3 sequences in the sample, roughly 4% were seen once. This clonotype appeared many times. Its antigen is currently unknown. The sequence was collected from a man younger than 35 who received the YFV17D yellow fever vaccine. The specimen comprised PBMCs, sampled on the day of the yellow fever booster vaccination.

CDR3 sequence reads: CASSSPDRGASYEQYF. For the CDR3, the DNA is TGTGCCAGCAGTTCCCCGGACAGGGGGGCTTCCTACGAGCAGTACTTC. The V gene is TRBV5-6, the J gene TRBJ2-7; 10 nucleotides match TRBD1. The V gene end was trimmed by 5 bases and the J gene end by 1 base; junction bases not matched to a gene: 9. Germline loops: CDR1 SGHDT, CDR2 YYEEEE. The CDR3 extends over 16 amino acids.